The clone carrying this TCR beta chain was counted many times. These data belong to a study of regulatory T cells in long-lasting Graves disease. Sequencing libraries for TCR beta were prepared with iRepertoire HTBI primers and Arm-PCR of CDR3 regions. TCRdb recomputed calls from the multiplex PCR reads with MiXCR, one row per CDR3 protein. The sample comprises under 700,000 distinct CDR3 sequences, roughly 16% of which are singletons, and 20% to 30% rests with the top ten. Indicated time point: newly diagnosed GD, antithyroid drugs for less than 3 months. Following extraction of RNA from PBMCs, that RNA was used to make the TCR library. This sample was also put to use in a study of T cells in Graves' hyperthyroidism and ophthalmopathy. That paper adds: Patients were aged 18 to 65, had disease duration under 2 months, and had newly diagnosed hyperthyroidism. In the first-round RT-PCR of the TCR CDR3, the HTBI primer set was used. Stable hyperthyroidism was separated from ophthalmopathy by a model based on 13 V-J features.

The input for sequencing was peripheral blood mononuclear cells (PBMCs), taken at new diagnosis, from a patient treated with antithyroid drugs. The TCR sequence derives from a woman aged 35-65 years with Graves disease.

CDR3: CSASLTRFIEAFF. In nucleotides, the CDR3 is TGCAGTGCTAGCCTCACACGGTTTATTGAAGCTTTCTTT. The V gene is TRBV20-1, the J gene TRBJ1-1; D is unresolved. V gave up 3 bases and J gave up 7 bases, with 15 bases separating them. This CDR3 region has 13 residues. Per germline, CDR1 DFQATT and CDR2 SNEGSKA (reference sequence).